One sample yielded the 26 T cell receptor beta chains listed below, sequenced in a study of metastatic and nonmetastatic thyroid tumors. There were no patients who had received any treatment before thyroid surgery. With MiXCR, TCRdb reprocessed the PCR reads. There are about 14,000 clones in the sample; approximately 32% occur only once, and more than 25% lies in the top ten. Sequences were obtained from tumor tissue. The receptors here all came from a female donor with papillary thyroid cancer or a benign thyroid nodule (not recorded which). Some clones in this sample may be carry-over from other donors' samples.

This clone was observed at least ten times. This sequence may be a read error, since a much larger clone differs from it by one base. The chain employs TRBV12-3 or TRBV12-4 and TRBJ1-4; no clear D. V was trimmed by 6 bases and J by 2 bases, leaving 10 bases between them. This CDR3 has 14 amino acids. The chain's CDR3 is CASRDQSTNEKLFF. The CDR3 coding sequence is TGTGCCAGCAGAGACCAGTCGACTAATGAAAAACTGTTTTTT.

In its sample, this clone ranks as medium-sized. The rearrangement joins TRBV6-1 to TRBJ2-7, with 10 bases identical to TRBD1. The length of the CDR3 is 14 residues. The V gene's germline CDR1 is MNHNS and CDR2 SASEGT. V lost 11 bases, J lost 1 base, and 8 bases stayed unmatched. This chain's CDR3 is CASKDRGRSYEQYF. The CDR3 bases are TGTGCCTCCAAGGACAGGGGGAGATCCTACGAGCAGTACTTC.

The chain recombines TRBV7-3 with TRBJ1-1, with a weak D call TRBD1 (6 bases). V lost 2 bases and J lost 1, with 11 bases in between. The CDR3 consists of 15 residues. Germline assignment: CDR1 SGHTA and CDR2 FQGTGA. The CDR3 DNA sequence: TGTGCCAGCAGCTTACAGGGGCCTTCGAACACTGAAGCTTTCTTT. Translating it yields CASSLQGPSNTEAFF.

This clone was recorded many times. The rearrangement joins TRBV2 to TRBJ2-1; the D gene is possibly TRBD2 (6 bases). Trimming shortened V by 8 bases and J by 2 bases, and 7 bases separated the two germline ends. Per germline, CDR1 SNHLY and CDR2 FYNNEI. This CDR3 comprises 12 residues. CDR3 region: CASGGTYNEQFF. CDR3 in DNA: TGTGCCAGCGGGGGGACCTACAATGAGCAGTTCTTC.

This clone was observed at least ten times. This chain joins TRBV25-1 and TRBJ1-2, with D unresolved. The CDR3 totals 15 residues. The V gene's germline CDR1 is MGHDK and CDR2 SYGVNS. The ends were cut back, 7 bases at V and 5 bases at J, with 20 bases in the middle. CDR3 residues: CASNPGSGSVYGYTF. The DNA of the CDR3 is TGTGCCAGCAACCCCGGTTCAGGTTCTGTATATGGCTACACCTTC.

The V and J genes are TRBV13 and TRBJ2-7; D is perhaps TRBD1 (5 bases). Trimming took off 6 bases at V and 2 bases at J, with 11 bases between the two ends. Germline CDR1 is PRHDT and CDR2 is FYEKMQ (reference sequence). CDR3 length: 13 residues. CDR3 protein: CASSGAVTYEQYF. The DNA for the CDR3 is TGTGCCAGCAGTGGGGCGGTAACCTACGAGCAGTACTTC. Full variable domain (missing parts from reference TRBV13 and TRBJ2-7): AAGVIQSPRHLIKEKRETATLKCYPIPRHDTVYWYQQGPGQDPQFLISFYEKMQSDKGSIPDRFSAQQFSDYHSELNMSSLELGDSALYFCASSGAVTYEQYFGPGTRLTVT.

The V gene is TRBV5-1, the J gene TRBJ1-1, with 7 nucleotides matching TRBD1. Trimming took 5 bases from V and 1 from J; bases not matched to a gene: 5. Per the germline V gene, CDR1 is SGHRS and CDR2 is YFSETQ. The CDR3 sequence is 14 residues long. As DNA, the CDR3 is TGCGCCAGCAGATGGGACAGCTCGAACACTGAAGCTTTCTTT. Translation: CASRWDSSNTEAFF.

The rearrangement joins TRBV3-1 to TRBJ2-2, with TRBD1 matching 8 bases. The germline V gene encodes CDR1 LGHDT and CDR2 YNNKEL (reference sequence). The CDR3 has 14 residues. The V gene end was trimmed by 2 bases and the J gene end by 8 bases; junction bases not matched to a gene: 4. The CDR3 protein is CASSQHRGSGELFF. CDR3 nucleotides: TGTGCCAGCAGCCAACACAGGGGGAGTGGGGAGCTGTTTTTT.

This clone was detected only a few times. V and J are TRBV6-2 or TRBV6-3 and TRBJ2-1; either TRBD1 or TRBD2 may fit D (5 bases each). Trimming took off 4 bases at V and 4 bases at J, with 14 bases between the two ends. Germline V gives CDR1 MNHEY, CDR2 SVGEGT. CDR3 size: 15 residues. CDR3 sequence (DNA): TGTGCCAGCAGTTCGGGACGGCGGGTTTACAATGAGCAGTTCTTC. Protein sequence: CASSSGRRVYNEQFF.

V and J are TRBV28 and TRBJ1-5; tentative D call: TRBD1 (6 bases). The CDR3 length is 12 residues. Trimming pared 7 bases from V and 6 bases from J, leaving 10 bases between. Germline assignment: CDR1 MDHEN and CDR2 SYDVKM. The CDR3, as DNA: TGTGCCAGCACAGGGGAGGGTCAGCCCCAGCATTTT. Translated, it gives CASTGEGQPQHF. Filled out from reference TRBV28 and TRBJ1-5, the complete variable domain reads DVKVTQSSRYLVKRTGEKVFLECVQDMDHENMFWYRQDPGLGLRLIYFSYDVKMKEKGDIPEGYSVSREKKERFSLILESASTNQTSMYLCASTGEGQPQHFGDGTRLSIL.

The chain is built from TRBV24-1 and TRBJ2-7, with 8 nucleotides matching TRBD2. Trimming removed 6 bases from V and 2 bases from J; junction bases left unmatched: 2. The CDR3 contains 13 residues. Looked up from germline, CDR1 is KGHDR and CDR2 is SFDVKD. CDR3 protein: CATSRGGTYEQYF. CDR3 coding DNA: TGTGCCACCAGTCGGGGGGGGACCTACGAGCAGTACTTC.

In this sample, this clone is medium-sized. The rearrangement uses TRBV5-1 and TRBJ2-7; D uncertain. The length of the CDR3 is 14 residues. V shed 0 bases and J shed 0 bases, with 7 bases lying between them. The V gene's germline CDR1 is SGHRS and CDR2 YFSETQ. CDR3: CASSLDQISYEQYF. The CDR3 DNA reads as TGCGCCAGCAGCTTGGACCAGATCTCCTACGAGCAGTACTTC. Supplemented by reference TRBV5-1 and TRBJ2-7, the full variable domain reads KAGVTQTPRYLIKTRGQQVTLSCSPISGHRSVSWYQQTPGQGLQFLFEYFSETQRNKGNFPGRFSGRQFSNSRSEMNVSTLELGDSALYLCASSLDQISYEQYFGPGTRLTVT.

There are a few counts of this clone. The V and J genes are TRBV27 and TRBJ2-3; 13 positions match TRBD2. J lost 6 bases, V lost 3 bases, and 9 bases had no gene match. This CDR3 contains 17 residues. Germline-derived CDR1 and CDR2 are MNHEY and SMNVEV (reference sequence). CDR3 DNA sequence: TGTGCCAGCAGTTTTATTGGACTAGCGGGAGATGTGGATACGCAGTATTTT. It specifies CASSFIGLAGDVDTQYF.

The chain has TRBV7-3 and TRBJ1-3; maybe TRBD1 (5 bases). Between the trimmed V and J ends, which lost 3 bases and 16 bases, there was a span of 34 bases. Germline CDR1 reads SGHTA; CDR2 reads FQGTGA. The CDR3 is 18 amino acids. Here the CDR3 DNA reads TGTGCCAGCAGCTTCTCCTACTTCGGGGGAGTGAGCGGAAACACCCTTTATTTT. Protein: CASSFSYFGGVSGNTLYF.

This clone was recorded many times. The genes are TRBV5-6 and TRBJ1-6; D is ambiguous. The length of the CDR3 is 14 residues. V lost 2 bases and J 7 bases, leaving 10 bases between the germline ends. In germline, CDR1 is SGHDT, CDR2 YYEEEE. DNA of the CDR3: TGTGCCAGCAGCTTTACGGGAGAAAATTCACCCCTCCACTTT. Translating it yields CASSFTGENSPLHF.

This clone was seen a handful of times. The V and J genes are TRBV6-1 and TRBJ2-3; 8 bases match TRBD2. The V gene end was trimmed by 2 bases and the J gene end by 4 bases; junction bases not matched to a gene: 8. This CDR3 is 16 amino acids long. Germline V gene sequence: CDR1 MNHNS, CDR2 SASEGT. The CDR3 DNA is TGTGCCAGCAGTGAAAGGAGCGGGGGAGGGGCAGATACGCAGTATTTT. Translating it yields CASSERSGGGADTQYF.

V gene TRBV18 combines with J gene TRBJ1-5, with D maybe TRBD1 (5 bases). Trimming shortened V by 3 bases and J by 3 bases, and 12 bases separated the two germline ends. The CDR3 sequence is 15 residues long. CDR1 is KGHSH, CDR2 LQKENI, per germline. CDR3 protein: CASSPSQGSNQPQHF. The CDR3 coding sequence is TGTGCCAGCTCACCGAGCCAGGGTTCCAATCAGCCCCAGCATTTT.

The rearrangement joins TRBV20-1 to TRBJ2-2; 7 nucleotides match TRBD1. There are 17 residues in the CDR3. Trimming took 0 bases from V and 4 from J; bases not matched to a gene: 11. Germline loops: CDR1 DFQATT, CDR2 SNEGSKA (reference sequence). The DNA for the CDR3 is TGCAGTGCTAGAGATAAAAGACAGGGAAGCGGCACCGGGGAGCTGTTTTTT. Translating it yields CSARDKRQGSGTGELFF.

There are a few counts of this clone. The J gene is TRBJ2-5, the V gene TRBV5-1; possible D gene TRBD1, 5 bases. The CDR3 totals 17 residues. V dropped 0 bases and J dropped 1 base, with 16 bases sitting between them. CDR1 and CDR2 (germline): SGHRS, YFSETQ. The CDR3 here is CASSLGGGNPSQETQYF. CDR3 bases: TGCGCCAGCAGCTTGGGGGGCGGCAATCCTTCCCAAGAGACCCAGTACTTC.

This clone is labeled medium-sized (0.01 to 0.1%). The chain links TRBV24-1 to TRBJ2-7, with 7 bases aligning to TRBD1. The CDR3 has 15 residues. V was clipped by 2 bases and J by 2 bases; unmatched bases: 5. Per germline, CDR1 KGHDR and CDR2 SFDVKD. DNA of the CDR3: TGTGCCACCAGTGATTCGGGGACAGCGACCTACGAGCAGTACTTC. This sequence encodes CATSDSGTATYEQYF.

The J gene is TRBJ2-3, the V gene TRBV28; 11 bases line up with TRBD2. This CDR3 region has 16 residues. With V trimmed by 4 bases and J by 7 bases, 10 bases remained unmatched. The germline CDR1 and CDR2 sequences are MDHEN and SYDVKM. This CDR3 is CASSSRIAGGVYTQYF. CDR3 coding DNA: TGTGCCAGCAGTTCTAGAATAGCGGGAGGGGTTTATACGCAGTATTTT.

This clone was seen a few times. The CDR3 sequence: CSARDPGSTDTQYF. CDR3 DNA: TGCAGTGCTAGAGATCCAGGGAGCACAGATACGCAGTATTTT. The chain links TRBV20-1 to TRBJ2-3; tentative D call: TRBD1 (5 bases). This CDR3 is 14 amino acids long. Per germline, CDR1 DFQATT and CDR2 SNEGSKA (reference sequence). Trimming removed 0 bases at V and 0 bases at J, with 7 bases between.

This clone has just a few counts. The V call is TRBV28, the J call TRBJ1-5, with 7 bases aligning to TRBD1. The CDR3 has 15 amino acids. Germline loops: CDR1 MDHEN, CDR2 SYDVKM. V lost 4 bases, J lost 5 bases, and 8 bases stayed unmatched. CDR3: CASSSDRVGDQPQHF. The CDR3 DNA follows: TGTGCCAGCAGTTCTGACAGGGTGGGAGATCAGCCCCAGCATTTT.

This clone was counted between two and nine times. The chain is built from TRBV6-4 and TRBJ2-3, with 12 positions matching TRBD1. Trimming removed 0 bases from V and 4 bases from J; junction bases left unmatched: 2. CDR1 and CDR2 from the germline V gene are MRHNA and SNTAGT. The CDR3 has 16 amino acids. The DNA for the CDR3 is TGTGCCAGCAGTGACTCCGGGACAGGGGGCGCAGATACGCAGTATTTT. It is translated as CASSDSGTGGADTQYF.

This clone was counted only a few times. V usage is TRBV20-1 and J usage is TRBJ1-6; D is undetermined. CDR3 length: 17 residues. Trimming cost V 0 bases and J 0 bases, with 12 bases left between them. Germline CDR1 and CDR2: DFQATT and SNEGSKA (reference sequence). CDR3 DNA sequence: TGCAGTGCTAGAGACCACGGGTTGGGCTCCTATAATTCACCCCTCCACTTT. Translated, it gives CSARDHGLGSYNSPLHF.

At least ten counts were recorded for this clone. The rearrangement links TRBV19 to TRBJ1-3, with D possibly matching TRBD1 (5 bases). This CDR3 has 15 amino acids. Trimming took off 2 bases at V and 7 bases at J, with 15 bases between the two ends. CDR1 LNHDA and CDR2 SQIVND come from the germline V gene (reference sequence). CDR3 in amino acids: CASSISSSGENTIYF. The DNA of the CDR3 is TGTGCCAGTAGTATATCTAGCTCGGGGGAGAACACCATATATTTT.